The T cell receptor beta chain described here comes from a study of spatial heterogeneity in lung cancer. The V gene's germline CDR1 is SGHRS and CDR2 YFSETQ. There are 14 residues in the CDR3. A word on this clonotype: The junction departs from the called germline gene at one end, perhaps through a read error.

Time point of the sample: sample taken at primary tumor resection. Whole RNA, which was extracted from tumor, nontumor lung tissue or frozen PBMC, was sequenced without any cell sorting. TCRdb fed the 5' RACE reads into MiXCR, producing one record per CDR3 protein. Seen here are tens of thousands of distinct CDR3 sequences, approximately 8.5% observed once, and the top ten hold less than 9%. This TCR was sampled from a male donor with early-stage non-small cell lung cancer. Here the sequenced sample was PBMCs, taken at surgery. The J gene is TRBJ2-5, the V gene TRBV5-1; D not resolved. This chain's CDR3 is CASSLGVNQETQNF. The CDR3 nucleotides read TGCGCCAGCAGCTTGGGGGTAAACCAAGAGACCCAGAACTTC.